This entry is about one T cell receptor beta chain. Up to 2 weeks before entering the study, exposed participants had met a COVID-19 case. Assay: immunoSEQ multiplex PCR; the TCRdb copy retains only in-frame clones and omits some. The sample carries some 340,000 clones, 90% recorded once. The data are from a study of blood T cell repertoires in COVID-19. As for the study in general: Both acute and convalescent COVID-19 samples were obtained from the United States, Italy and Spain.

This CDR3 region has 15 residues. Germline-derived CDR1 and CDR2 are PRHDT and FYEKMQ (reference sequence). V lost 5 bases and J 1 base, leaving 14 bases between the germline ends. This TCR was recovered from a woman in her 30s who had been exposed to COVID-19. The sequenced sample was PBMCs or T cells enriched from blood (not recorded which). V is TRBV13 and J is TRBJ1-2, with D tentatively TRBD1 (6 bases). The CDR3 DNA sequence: TGTGCCAGCAGCCCTAGGCTAGGGGGTAACTATGGCTACACCTTC. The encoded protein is CASSPRLGGNYGYTF.